Listed below are T cell receptor beta chains from one sample, sequenced in a study of CD8 T cells in ankylosing spondylitis. One entry per CDR3 protein results from TCRdb running MiXCR on the 5' RACE reads. The table lists roughly 150,000 distinct CDR3 sequences, roughly 34% of them singletons. The sequenced sample was synovial fluid, either unsorted or a sorted T cell fraction (not recorded which). These receptors were collected from a male donor with ankylosing spondylitis. The conserved cysteine and the conserved F or W are not part of the CDR3 here. The size field is filled for only some rows; it gives once, few, many or a size class.

V gene: TRBV13
clone size: many
CDR3 protein: ASSRIRATGGTEAF

V gene: TRBV7-9
clone size: .
CDR3 protein: ASSWGLAGTTDTQY

V gene: TRBV29-1
clone size: once
CDR3 protein: SVSRDISI

V gene: TRBV12-3/TRBV12-4
clone size: many
CDR3 protein: ASSSARGLF

V gene: TRBV7-2
clone size: .
CDR3 protein: ASSAGTSGFADTQY

V gene: TRBV12-3/TRBV12-4
clone size: .
CDR3 protein: ASLPGYGTSGTSGANVLT

V gene: TRBV20-1
clone size: many
CDR3 protein: SATGPGQLGGNQPQH

V gene: TRBV2
clone size: .
CDR3 protein: ASSHDREGNQPQH

V gene: TRBV7-2
clone size: many
CDR3 protein: ASSLAGTRTSANNEQF

V gene: TRBV20-1
clone size: few
CDR3 protein: SARPSGSRGEQY

V gene: TRBV16
clone size: .
CDR3 protein: ASTEKRGSGELF

V gene: TRBV7-2
clone size: .
CDR3 protein: ASTSDTYEQY

V gene: TRBV13
clone size: many
CDR3 protein: ASSRTGGVDYGYT

V gene: TRBV20-1
clone size: few
CDR3 protein: SARDSSGTSGSTDTQY

V gene: TRBV6-5
clone size: .
CDR3 protein: ASSYSNLAKNIQY

V gene: TRBV30
clone size: .
CDR3 protein: AWARGGGNTGELF

V gene: TRBV27
clone size: .
CDR3 protein: ASYPVGAGETQY

V gene: TRBV18
clone size: .
CDR3 protein: ASSALPSGGPYEQY

V gene: TRBV13
clone size: few
CDR3 protein: ASSLGLLAGSYEQY

V gene: TRBV28
clone size: .
CDR3 protein: ASSSPFYEQY

V gene: TRBV3-1
clone size: .
CDR3 protein: ASSPTGVRDTQY

V gene: TRBV18
clone size: .
CDR3 protein: ASSLTDWGNSPLH

V gene: TRBV10-3
clone size: .
CDR3 protein: AISAGAANEKLF

V gene: TRBV6-2/TRBV6-3
clone size: few
CDR3 protein: ASSPGTVKAYEQY

V gene: TRBV20-1
clone size: once
CDR3 protein: SASEDLIGNTIY

V gene: TRBV20-1
clone size: many
CDR3 protein: SATGRALGTEAF

V gene: TRBV27
clone size: few
CDR3 protein: ASRSTSGKYEQY

V gene: TRBV20-1
clone size: .
CDR3 protein: SASRQTPSTDTQY

V gene: TRBV27
clone size: medium-sized
CDR3 protein: ASSLPPGGANTEAF

V gene: TRBV7-6
clone size: .
CDR3 protein: ASSASTVREQY

V gene: TRBV19
clone size: .
CDR3 protein: ASSPQTGANQPQH

V gene: TRBV28
clone size: many
CDR3 protein: ASSFDIEQF

V gene: TRBV12-3/TRBV12-4
clone size: .
CDR3 protein: ASSFSAGNIQY

V gene: TRBV20-1
clone size: .
CDR3 protein: SANQGLAEETQY

V gene: TRBV9
clone size: many
CDR3 protein: ASSEGVGSDTDTQY

V gene: TRBV29-1
clone size: many
CDR3 protein: SVENRDEQY

V gene: TRBV28
clone size: .
CDR3 protein: ASSLGLGGLGQPQH

V gene: TRBV7-8
clone size: .
CDR3 protein: ASSTRFLWGRGPNQETPY

V gene: TRBV4-2
clone size: many
CDR3 protein: ASSHAQGGSPLH

V gene: TRBV25-1
clone size: many
CDR3 protein: ASSEGTGSGNTIY

V gene: TRBV5-1
clone size: few
CDR3 protein: ASSSAAGLYGYT

V gene: TRBV6-1
clone size: few
CDR3 protein: ASSGLTGGNEQF

V gene: TRBV6-5
clone size: few
CDR3 protein: ASMGSNTEAF

V gene: TRBV11-2
clone size: few
CDR3 protein: ASSLAGRGMTDTQY

V gene: TRBV6-1
clone size: .
CDR3 protein: ASSVEGQGGQPQH

V gene: TRBV28
clone size: .
CDR3 protein: ASNGLQGNLAKNIQY

V gene: TRBV28
clone size: .
CDR3 protein: ASILRDREGQPQH

V gene: TRBV7-2
clone size: few
CDR3 protein: ASSFDDRGGYT

V gene: TRBV6-1
clone size: .
CDR3 protein: ASSTGTGGGYT

V gene: TRBV30
clone size: .
CDR3 protein: AWSVLEGYYEQY